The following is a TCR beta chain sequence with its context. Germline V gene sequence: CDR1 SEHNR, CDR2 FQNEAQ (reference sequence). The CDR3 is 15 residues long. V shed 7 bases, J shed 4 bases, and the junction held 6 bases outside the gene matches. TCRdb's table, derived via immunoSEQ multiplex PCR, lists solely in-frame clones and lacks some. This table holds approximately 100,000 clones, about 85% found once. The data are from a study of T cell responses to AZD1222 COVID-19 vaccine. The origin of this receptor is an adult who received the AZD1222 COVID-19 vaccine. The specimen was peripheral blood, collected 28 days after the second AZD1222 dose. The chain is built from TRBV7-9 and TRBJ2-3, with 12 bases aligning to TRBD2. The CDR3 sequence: CASTLTSGSADTQYF. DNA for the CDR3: TGTGCCAGCACCTTGACTAGCGGGAGCGCAGATACGCAGTATTTT.